These 21 T cell receptor beta chains were all obtained from the same sample, sequenced in a study of graft-versus-host responses after intestinal transplantation. Sequenced by immunoSEQ multiplex PCR; TCRdb stores in-frame clones only, minus some. The sample records about 99,000 clones, around 93% being singletons. The antigens of these receptors remain unknown. The sequenced sample was unstimulated CD8+ T cells sorted from spleen or lymph node cells, obtained before transplant. Receptor source: a human donor who was the organ donor for an intestinal transplant.

This sequence joins TRBV14 and TRBJ1-4; 7 nucleotides match TRBD1. V was clipped by 5 bases and J by 5 bases; unmatched bases: 8. The CDR3 consists of 15 residues. Germline CDR1 is SGHDN and CDR2 is FVKESK. The DNA of the CDR3 is TGTGCCAGCAGCGCCTGGACAGGCGTGAATGAAAAACTGTTTTTT. It codes for CASSAWTGVNEKLFF.

The V gene is TRBV15, the J gene TRBJ2-1; TRBD2 is a possible D gene (6 bases). This CDR3 is built from 14 residues. Trimming pared 4 bases from V and 4 bases from J, leaving 11 bases between. Germline-derived CDR1 and CDR2 are LNHNV and YYDKDF (reference sequence). The CDR3: CATSIAGPYNEQFF. CDR3 DNA sequence: TGTGCCACCAGCATCGCGGGGCCTTACAATGAGCAGTTCTTC.

The CDR3 nucleotides read TGTGCCTCCGCCAGCTCCTACGAGCAGTACTTC. Protein: CASASSYEQYF. The V and J genes are TRBV28 and TRBJ2-7, with D hard to call. Per germline, CDR1 MDHEN and CDR2 SYDVKM. The CDR3 consists of 11 residues. Trimming pared 11 bases from V and 0 bases from J, leaving 8 bases between. Looking up the rest from reference TRBV28 and TRBJ2-7 gives the full variable domain: DVKVTQSSRYLVKRTGEKVFLECVQDMDHENMFWYRQDPGLGLRLIYFSYDVKMKEKGDIPEGYSVSREKKERFSLILESASTNQTSMYLCASASSYEQYFGPGTRLTVT.

The chain links TRBV30 to TRBJ2-1, with 7 bases fitting TRBD2. The CDR3 length is 13 residues. The germline V gene has CDR1 GTSNPN and CDR2 SVGIG (reference sequence). The V and J ends lost 4 bases and 6 bases, in that order; junction bases with no gene match: 6. The CDR3 sequence is CAWIGGSANEQFF. CDR3 in DNA: TGTGCCTGGATAGGCGGGAGTGCCAATGAGCAGTTCTTC. The full variable domain, rest sourced from reference TRBV30 and TRBJ2-1, is SQTIHQWPATLVQPVGSPLSLECTVEGTSNPNLYWYRQAAGRGLQLLFYSVGIGQISSEVPQNLSASRPQDRQFILSSKKLLLSDSGFYLCAWIGGSANEQFFGPGTRLTVL.

V and J are TRBV6-5 and TRBJ2-7, with a possible D match to TRBD1 (6 bases). The CDR3 is 15 amino acids. The germline CDR1 and CDR2 sequences are MNHEY and SVGAGI. V shed 0 bases and J shed 0 bases, with 9 bases lying between them. CDR3 in DNA: TGTGCCAGCAGTTACTCGTGGGACAACTCCTACGAGCAGTACTTC. The encoded protein is CASSYSWDNSYEQYF.

This clone has only a few counts. The chain recombines TRBV5-1 with TRBJ1-3; 9 bases map to TRBD1. Unmatched junction bases numbered 0, after V lost 0 bases and J lost 2 bases. Germline CDR1 reads SGHRS; CDR2 reads YFSETQ. The CDR3 sequence is 15 residues long. The CDR3 coding sequence is TGCGCCAGCAGCTTGGACAGGGGGCCTGGAAACACCATATATTTT. This encodes CASSLDRGPGNTIYF.

The chain recombines TRBV15 with TRBJ1-2; 8 nucleotides agree with TRBD1. This CDR3 spans 14 amino acids. V was pared by 5 bases and J by 4 bases, with 6 bases of the junction left unmatched. Germline assignment: CDR1 LNHNV and CDR2 YYDKDF (reference sequence). This chain's CDR3 is CATSGRDRPYGYTF. In DNA, the CDR3 is TGTGCCACCAGCGGAAGGGACAGGCCCTATGGCTACACCTTC. The full variable domain, its missing parts supplied by reference TRBV15 and TRBJ1-2, is DAMVIQNPRYQVTQFGKPVTLSCSQTLNHNVMYWYQQKSSQAPKLLFHYYDKDFNNEADTPDNFQSRRPNTSFCFLDIRSPGLGDTAMYLCATSGRDRPYGYTFGSGTRLTVV.

The J gene is TRBJ1-4, the V gene TRBV6-6; D is possibly TRBD1 (5 bases). Between the trimmed V and J ends, which lost 6 bases and 6 bases, there was a span of 14 bases. Germline V gene sequence: CDR1 MNHNY, CDR2 SVGAGI (reference sequence). This CDR3 has 14 residues. CDR3 amino acids: CASRILGGDEKLFF. For the CDR3, the DNA is TGTGCCAGCAGAATCCTGGGGGGGGATGAAAAACTGTTTTTT.

The chain has TRBV6-5 and TRBJ1-2; the D is unclear. The germline gives CDR1 MNHEY, CDR2 SVGAGI. The CDR3 loop spans 14 amino acids. The ends were cut back, 5 bases at V and 8 bases at J, with 18 bases in the middle. CDR3 coding DNA: TGTGCCAGCAGTGAAGGTGCGGCCTTGAGAGGCTACACCTTC. Amino acid sequence: CASSEGAALRGYTF.

The chain uses TRBV13 and TRBJ1-1, with a weak D call TRBD1 (5 bases). The V gene lost 5 bases and the J gene lost 1 base, with 17 bases spanning the gap. This CDR3 is 16 amino acids long. Germline lookup yields CDR1 PRHDT and CDR2 FYEKMQ (reference sequence). The DNA for the CDR3 is TGTGCCAGCAGCGCCTCGAGCGGGGGTACGAACACTGAAGCTTTCTTT. The encoded protein is CASSASSGGTNTEAFF.

The V and J genes are TRBV5-4 and TRBJ1-4; the D gene is possibly TRBD1 (6 bases). The CDR3 spans 16 residues. V was cut by 4 bases and J by 4 bases, with 17 bases left in between. Per germline, CDR1 SGHNT and CDR2 YYREEE (reference sequence). DNA for the CDR3: TGTGCCAGCAGCCCCTGGGGGGGGCAGGGTAATGAAAAACTGTTTTTT. This sequence encodes CASSPWGGQGNEKLFF.

V gene TRBV27 combines with J gene TRBJ2-3, with D perhaps matching TRBD2 (6 bases). The CDR3 is 15 amino acids. Trimming cost V 1 base and J 6 bases, with 14 bases left between them. Germline lookup yields CDR1 MNHEY and CDR2 SMNVEV (reference sequence). CDR3 sequence: CASSLLRDNRDTQYF. In DNA form, the CDR3 reads TGTGCCAGCAGTTTATTGCGGGATAATAGGGATACGCAGTATTTT.

The V call is TRBV19, the J call TRBJ1-4; 7 positions match TRBD1. The CDR3 spans 15 residues. The ends lost 0 bases at V and 7 bases at J; junction bases unmatched: 5. Germline V gene data show CDR1 as LNHDA and CDR2 as SQIVND (reference sequence). CDR3 DNA sequence: TGTGCCAGTAGTATAGAGTCAGGGGGACGTGAAAAACTGTTTTTT. As protein: CASSIESGGREKLFF.

V usage is TRBV30 and J usage is TRBJ2-7; TRBD2 might be the D (6 bases). Per the germline V gene, CDR1 is GTSNPN and CDR2 is SVGIG (reference sequence). Trimming removed 5 bases from V and 3 bases from J, with 23 bases in between. The CDR3 runs 16 residues. The DNA of the CDR3 is TGTGCCTGGGTAGGGGTCGGGAGTCGGGCAATCTACGAGCAGTACTTC. Translation gives CAWVGVGSRAIYEQYF.

J is TRBJ1-4 and V is TRBV25-1; no clear D. This CDR3 has 13 residues. Germline V gene sequence: CDR1 MGHDK, CDR2 SYGVNS. V was clipped by 3 bases and J by 6 bases, with 8 bases between them. This CDR3 reads CASSDSLDEKLFF. CDR3 coding DNA: TGTGCCAGCAGTGATTCCCTTGATGAAAAACTGTTTTTT.

The chain couples TRBV30 to TRBJ1-6; D uncertain. The CDR3 spans 14 residues. Germline V gives CDR1 GTSNPN, CDR2 SVGIG (reference sequence). Trimming left V 2 bases short and J 9 bases short, with 14 bases between. CDR3 protein: CAWSRKSRGSPLHF. CDR3 nucleotide sequence: TGTGCCTGGAGTAGAAAGTCAAGAGGTTCACCCCTCCACTTT.

The chain joins TRBV30 to TRBJ2-1; TRBD1 matches at 7 bases. The CDR3 consists of 16 residues. The J segment lost 4 bases and the V segment lost 4 bases, leaving 13 bases of the junction unmatched. Germline CDR1 GTSNPN, CDR2 SVGIG (reference sequence). CDR3 in amino acids: CAWTQGTAQYYNEQFF. CDR3 DNA sequence: TGTGCCTGGACCCAGGGGACAGCCCAATATTACAATGAGCAGTTCTTC.

V usage is TRBV6-5 and J usage is TRBJ1-2, with a possible D match to TRBD1 (5 bases). V lost 4 bases and J lost 3, with 18 bases in between. This CDR3 contains 16 residues. Germline lookup yields CDR1 MNHEY and CDR2 SVGAGI. The CDR3, as DNA: TGTGCCAGCAGTTCCCTCACCGGGGGGGAGGACTATGGCTACACCTTC. Translating gives CASSSLTGGEDYGYTF.

The chain employs TRBV9 and TRBJ2-3, with 7 bases lining up with TRBD2. Germline V gene data show CDR1 as SGDLS and CDR2 as YYNGEE. The J segment lost 3 bases and the V segment lost 3 bases, leaving 7 bases of the junction unmatched. The CDR3 is 15 amino acids. The CDR3 DNA sequence: TGTGCCAGCAGCGCGGGGGACTACCCGACAGATACGCAGTATTTT. Its translation: CASSAGDYPTDTQYF.

V and J are TRBV2 and TRBJ2-3, with 9 bases matching TRBD2. The CDR3 length is 16 residues. Germline V gene data show CDR1 as SNHLY and CDR2 as FYNNEI. V lost 6 bases and J lost 5; bases outside the gene matches: 12. For the CDR3, the DNA is TGTGCCAGCAGCATAGCGGGGGTCCTTGGGGGAGATACGCAGTATTTT. It is translated as CASSIAGVLGGDTQYF.

This clone was observed once. The chain combines TRBV2 with TRBJ2-5; 10 bases agree with TRBD2. With 6 bases clipped from V and 7 bases from J, the junction kept 14 bases outside the gene matches. Per germline, CDR1 SNHLY and CDR2 FYNNEI. The CDR3 covers 16 residues. The CDR3 region is CASRQVGLAPRRTQYF. The CDR3 bases are TGTGCCAGCAGGCAAGTGGGACTAGCGCCTCGCAGGACCCAGTACTTC.